The rows below give T cell receptor beta chains drawn from one sample of a study of technical replicates of blood from several donors. Clones were sequenced by immunoSEQ multiplex PCR, and TCRdb holds only the in-frame ones, with some missing. Among some 70,000 clones listed, about 97% were seen once. The specimen was T cells isolated from PBMCs. Source of these receptors: a human donor in good health. The CDR3 runs from the conserved cysteine through the conserved F or W. Fields, in order: CDR3 length, J gene, D gene, V gene, clone size, CDR3 DNA, CDR3 protein. A D gene is named only where the DNA matches it firmly. Only some rows state a clone size, as once, few, many or a class for expanded clones.

cdr3_length: 16; j_call: TRBJ2-3; d_call: TRBD2; v_call: TRBV10-3; clone_size: NA; cdr3_nt: TGTGCCATCAGTGAGAGGGCGGGAGGGCGCACAGATACGCAGTATTTT; cdr3_aa: CAISERAGGRTDTQYF
cdr3_length: 15; j_call: TRBJ2-7; d_call: NA; v_call: TRBV27; clone_size: NA; cdr3_nt: TGTGCCAGCAGGGTCCGAGCGGACAGCTCCTACGAGCAGTACTTC; cdr3_aa: CASRVRADSSYEQYF
cdr3_length: 12; j_call: TRBJ1-1; d_call: NA; v_call: TRBV6-5; clone_size: NA; cdr3_nt: TGTGCCAGCAGTACAGATAACACTGAAGCTTTCTTT; cdr3_aa: CASSTDNTEAFF
cdr3_length: 14; j_call: TRBJ2-7; d_call: TRBD1; v_call: TRBV6-1; clone_size: NA; cdr3_nt: TGTGCCAGCAGTGAAGCCAGGGGGCTATACGAGCAGTACTTC; cdr3_aa: CASSEARGLYEQYF
cdr3_length: 15; j_call: TRBJ1-3; d_call: NA; v_call: TRBV5-1; clone_size: NA; cdr3_nt: TGCGCCAGCAGCTTGTCACCGCGGCAAGGAAACACCATATATTTT; cdr3_aa: CASSLSPRQGNTIYF
cdr3_length: 13; j_call: TRBJ2-7; d_call: NA; v_call: TRBV6-5; clone_size: NA; cdr3_nt: TGTGCCAGCAGTTACTCGTACACGTACGAGCAGTACTTC; cdr3_aa: CASSYSYTYEQYF
cdr3_length: 21; j_call: TRBJ2-1; d_call: TRBD1; v_call: TRBV9; clone_size: NA; cdr3_nt: TGTGCCAGCAGTCATAAGGTCCGGGGACAGGGTGACATCAACTCCTACAATGAGCAGTTCTTC; cdr3_aa: CASSHKVRGQGDINSYNEQFF
cdr3_length: 16; j_call: TRBJ2-5; d_call: TRBD2; v_call: TRBV29-1; clone_size: NA; cdr3_nt: TGCAGCGTTGAAGGGTCCGGCGGGAGGGGGTTAGAGACCCAGTACTTC; cdr3_aa: CSVEGSGGRGLETQYF
cdr3_length: 15; j_call: TRBJ1-1; d_call: TRBD1; v_call: TRBV11-2; clone_size: NA; cdr3_nt: TGTGCCAGCAGGTCCCCAGGGGGTAAGGGCACTGAAGCTTTCTTT; cdr3_aa: CASRSPGGKGTEAFF
cdr3_length: 15; j_call: TRBJ2-7; d_call: TRBD2; v_call: TRBV16; clone_size: NA; cdr3_nt: TGTGCCAGCAGCCGCCGGACTAGCGGAGAATACGAGCAGTACTTC; cdr3_aa: CASSRRTSGEYEQYF
cdr3_length: 13; j_call: TRBJ1-1; d_call: NA; v_call: TRBV30; clone_size: NA; cdr3_nt: TGTGCCTGGAGTGTATTGGGAGGGAATGAAGCTTTCTTT; cdr3_aa: CAWSVLGGNEAFF
cdr3_length: 15; j_call: TRBJ2-5; d_call: NA; v_call: TRBV11-2; clone_size: NA; cdr3_nt: TGTGCCAGCAGCTTAGGTGGGGAGGTAGGAGAGACCCAGTACTTC; cdr3_aa: CASSLGGEVGETQYF
cdr3_length: 12; j_call: TRBJ2-1; d_call: NA; v_call: TRBV25-1; clone_size: NA; cdr3_nt: TGTGCCAGCAGTGGAGGGTGGAATGAGCAGTTCTTC; cdr3_aa: CASSGGWNEQFF
cdr3_length: 13; j_call: TRBJ1-5; d_call: NA; v_call: TRBV5-6; clone_size: NA; cdr3_nt: TGTGCCAGCAGTTTTACAGAGAATCAGCCCCAGCATTTT; cdr3_aa: CASSFTENQPQHF
cdr3_length: 16; j_call: TRBJ2-7; d_call: TRBD2; v_call: TRBV9; clone_size: NA; cdr3_nt: TGTGCCAGCAGCCCCTACGGGAGCGGGAGCACCTACGAGCAGTACTTC; cdr3_aa: CASSPYGSGSTYEQYF
cdr3_length: 12; j_call: TRBJ2-7; d_call: NA; v_call: TRBV2; clone_size: NA; cdr3_nt: TGTGCCAGCAGTGAAGTATCCTACGAGCAGTACTTC; cdr3_aa: CASSEVSYEQYF
cdr3_length: 16; j_call: TRBJ2-3; d_call: TRBD2; v_call: TRBV11-2; clone_size: once; cdr3_nt: TGTGCCAGCAGGGCTAGACTAGCCTACAGCACAGATACGCAGTATTTT; cdr3_aa: CASRARLAYSTDTQYF
cdr3_length: 15; j_call: TRBJ1-2; d_call: TRBD1; v_call: TRBV29-1; clone_size: once; cdr3_nt: TGCAGCTACTACCATTGGACAGGGGGAATCTATGGCTACACCTTC; cdr3_aa: CSYYHWTGGIYGYTF
cdr3_length: 17; j_call: TRBJ2-7; d_call: NA; v_call: TRBV27; clone_size: NA; cdr3_nt: TGTGCCAGCAGTTTATCCACGGTGAGCGCGGGCAACTACGAGCAGTACTTC; cdr3_aa: CASSLSTVSAGNYEQYF
cdr3_length: 15; j_call: TRBJ1-2; d_call: NA; v_call: TRBV27; clone_size: NA; cdr3_nt: TGTGCCAGCAGTCCATTACAGGGATCGGACTATGGCTACACCTTC; cdr3_aa: CASSPLQGSDYGYTF
cdr3_length: 16; j_call: TRBJ2-6; d_call: TRBD1; v_call: TRBV27; clone_size: NA; cdr3_nt: TGTGCCAGCAGTTTAGGGACAGCAACTGGGGCCAACGTCCTGACTTTC; cdr3_aa: CASSLGTATGANVLTF
cdr3_length: 15; j_call: TRBJ2-7; d_call: TRBD1; v_call: TRBV10-3; clone_size: once; cdr3_nt: TGTGCCATCAGTGACCGGGACAGGGGGCCGGGGGAGCAGTACTTC; cdr3_aa: CAISDRDRGPGEQYF
cdr3_length: 14; j_call: TRBJ2-7; d_call: NA; v_call: TRBV4-1; clone_size: NA; cdr3_nt: TGCGCCAGCAGCCTTCGGACAGTTAGACACGAGCAGTACTTC; cdr3_aa: CASSLRTVRHEQYF
cdr3_length: 16; j_call: TRBJ2-7; d_call: TRBD2; v_call: TRBV5-4; clone_size: NA; cdr3_nt: TGTGCCAGCAGCTTACTAGCGGGGACCTCCTCCTACGAGCAGTACTTC; cdr3_aa: CASSLLAGTSSYEQYF
cdr3_length: 15; j_call: TRBJ2-5; d_call: TRBD1; v_call: TRBV27; clone_size: NA; cdr3_nt: TGTGCCAGCAGACTCGGACAGGGGGTCCAAGAGACCCAGTACTTC; cdr3_aa: CASRLGQGVQETQYF
cdr3_length: 13; j_call: TRBJ1-2; d_call: TRBD1; v_call: TRBV6-5; clone_size: NA; cdr3_nt: TGTGCCAGCAGTTACGCTCAGGGGGGAGGCTACACCTTC; cdr3_aa: CASSYAQGGGYTF
cdr3_length: 13; j_call: TRBJ2-1; d_call: NA; v_call: TRBV6-6; clone_size: NA; cdr3_nt: TGTGCCAGCAGCTCCGTCCCCTACAATGAGCAGTTCTTC; cdr3_aa: CASSSVPYNEQFF
cdr3_length: 18; j_call: TRBJ2-3; d_call: TRBD2; v_call: TRBV4-2; clone_size: NA; cdr3_nt: TGTGCCAGCAGCCAAGACGGATTACTAGCGGAGATCACAGATACGCAGTATTTT; cdr3_aa: CASSQDGLLAEITDTQYF
cdr3_length: 15; j_call: TRBJ1-1; d_call: NA; v_call: TRBV15; clone_size: NA; cdr3_nt: TGTGCCACCAGCATGCGGCAGGGCATGAACACTGAAGCTTTCTTT; cdr3_aa: CATSMRQGMNTEAFF
cdr3_length: 13; j_call: TRBJ2-2; d_call: NA; v_call: TRBV2; clone_size: NA; cdr3_nt: TGTGCCAGTAATGGACATCACACCGGGGAGCTGTTTTTT; cdr3_aa: CASNGHHTGELFF
cdr3_length: 15; j_call: TRBJ1-4; d_call: NA; v_call: TRBV30; clone_size: NA; cdr3_nt: TGTGCCTGGAGGGGGACACAGGGAGTCAGTGAAAAACTGTTTTTT; cdr3_aa: CAWRGTQGVSEKLFF
cdr3_length: 15; j_call: TRBJ2-7; d_call: TRBD1; v_call: TRBV9; clone_size: NA; cdr3_nt: TGTGCCAGCAGCGTGGGGGGACAGGATTTTCTTGAGCAGTACTTC; cdr3_aa: CASSVGGQDFLEQYF
cdr3_length: 13; j_call: TRBJ2-1; d_call: NA; v_call: TRBV6-6; clone_size: NA; cdr3_nt: TGTGCCAGCAATCGGGGGAGCAAGGGTGAGCAGTTCTTC; cdr3_aa: CASNRGSKGEQFF
cdr3_length: 15; j_call: TRBJ1-5; d_call: NA; v_call: TRBV6-5; clone_size: NA; cdr3_nt: TGTGCCAGCAGCTCGGGACTCAATAGCAATCAGCCCCAGCATTTT; cdr3_aa: CASSSGLNSNQPQHF